The 32 T cell receptor beta chains below all came from one sample that was sequenced in a study of blood T cell repertoires in COVID-19 (dated by TCRdb to 2020 to 2022). Libraries were made using the immunoSEQ multiplex PCR assay. Not all clones reach the TCRdb copy of this immuneACCESS table, which keeps in-frame sequences only. Checked studies attribute under half of the gap to unresolved V genes and leave the rest unexplained. The sample records under 250,000 clones, about 85% of which are singletons. Clones ranked in the top ten supply about 5.1% of the sample. Sequenced: peripheral blood. These TCRs come from a woman in her fifties or sixties who had recovered from COVID-19.

J is TRBJ2-1 and V is TRBV11-1; 9 bases are a match to TRBD2. The trim removed 7 bases at V and 4 bases at J, leaving 5 bases unmatched. The CDR3 consists of 14 residues. In germline, CDR1 is SGHAT, CDR2 FQDESV (reference sequence). The DNA for the CDR3 is TGTGCCAGCACCCGCGGGGGGGGTTACAATGAGCAGTTCTTC. Translating it yields CASTRGGGYNEQFF.

This clone turned up a few times. The gene calls are TRBV2 and TRBJ1-1, with D possibly TRBD1 on 6 matching bases. Deletions cut 9 bases from V and 3 bases from J, with 14 bases between. Per the germline V gene, CDR1 is SNHLY and CDR2 is FYNNEI. This CDR3 has 13 amino acids. This chain's CDR3 is CASAQGIHTEAFF. As DNA, the CDR3 is TGTGCCAGTGCACAGGGCATTCACACTGAAGCTTTCTTT.

The V call is TRBV11-2, the J call TRBJ2-2; TRBD2 matches at 8 bases. After removal of 5 bases from V and 0 bases from J, the junction contained 11 bases not matched to a gene. The germline V gene has CDR1 SGHAT and CDR2 FQNNGV. This CDR3 has 18 amino acids. The DNA of the CDR3 is TGTGCCAGCAGCGGAGTTCGCGGGGGGCTCCCGAACACCGGGGAGCTGTTTTTT. Its protein product is CASSGVRGGLPNTGELFF.

This sequence joins TRBV11-3 and TRBJ2-1; 9 nucleotides agree with TRBD2. The CDR3 totals 17 residues. J was trimmed by 8 bases and V by 0 bases; bases with no gene match: 11. Per germline, CDR1 SGHNT and CDR2 YENEEA. CDR3 sequence reads: CASSLDSGLAFSDEQFF. The DNA for the CDR3 is TGTGCCAGCAGCTTAGACTCCGGACTAGCGTTCTCCGATGAGCAGTTCTTC.

This sequence joins TRBV7-6 and TRBJ1-2; D call uncertain. CDR1 SGHVS and CDR2 FNYEAQ come from the germline V gene. Trimming took off 4 bases at V and 8 bases at J, with 14 bases between the two ends. The length of the CDR3 is 13 residues. CDR3 nucleotides: TGTGCCAGCAGCTCGGGATTCGGAGGGGGCTACACCTTC. It specifies CASSSGFGGGYTF.

The chain recombines TRBV6-6 with TRBJ2-2; TRBD1 matches at 8 bases. The CDR3 sequence is 14 residues long. The J segment lost 3 bases and the V segment lost 6 bases, leaving 3 bases of the junction unmatched. Germline loops: CDR1 MNHNY, CDR2 SVGAGI (reference sequence). The CDR3 DNA follows: TGTGCCAGCAGGGACAGGGTCGACACCGGGGAGCTGTTTTTT. It specifies CASRDRVDTGELFF.

This clone was found a few times. The chain joins TRBV5-1 to TRBJ2-2, with a weak D call TRBD1 (6 bases). CDR1 SGHRS and CDR2 YFSETQ come from the germline V gene. V shed 5 bases and J shed 7 bases, with 15 bases lying between them. CDR3 length: 14 amino acids. The CDR3 here is CASSRTGQGGELFF. DNA for the CDR3: TGCGCCAGCAGTCGAACAGGGCAGGGCGGGGAGCTGTTTTTT. The full variable domain, rest sourced from reference TRBV5-1 and TRBJ2-2, is KAGVTQTPRYLIKTRGQQVTLSCSPISGHRSVSWYQQTPGQGLQFLFEYFSETQRNKGNFPGRFSGRQFSNSRSEMNVSTLELGDSALYLCASSRTGQGGELFFGEGSRLTVL.

This clone was detected once. The CDR3, as DNA: TGTGCCAGCAGCCGCAAGGGACTAGCGGGGGAGCGCACAGATACGCAGTATTTT. This sequence encodes CASSRKGLAGERTDTQYF. The chain uses TRBV7-3 and TRBJ2-3; 14 bases match TRBD2. Per the germline V gene, CDR1 is SGHTA and CDR2 is FQGTGA. V was pared by 5 bases and J by 1 base, with 8 bases of the junction left unmatched. The CDR3 has 18 amino acids. Looking up the rest from reference TRBV7-3 and TRBJ2-3 gives the full variable domain: GAGVSQTPSNKVTEKGKYVELRCDPISGHTALYWYRQSLGQGPEFLIYFQGTGAADDSGLPNDRFFAVRPEGSVSTLKIQRTERGDSAVYLCASSRKGLAGERTDTQYFGPGTRLTVL.

Details on this clone: The sample has other DNA sequences that encode this CDR3 too. V and J are TRBV5-6 and TRBJ1-1; TRBD1 is a possible D gene (5 bases). V dropped 1 base and J dropped 4 bases, with 8 bases sitting between them. The CDR3 totals 13 residues. Germline values: CDR1 SGHDT, CDR2 YYEEEE. Here the CDR3 reads CASSLRGGTEAFF. DNA for the CDR3: TGTGCCAGCAGCTTGCGGGGGGGCACTGAAGCTTTCTTT.

The chain links TRBV7-2 to TRBJ1-2; D is perhaps TRBD1 (6 bases). Between the trimmed V and J ends, which lost 7 bases and 3 bases, there was a span of 21 bases. The CDR3 is 16 residues long. Germline V lookup: CDR1 SGHTA, CDR2 FQGNSA. The CDR3 spells CASTPPWATGYYGYTF. The CDR3 DNA sequence: TGTGCCAGCACCCCACCGTGGGCCACAGGGTACTATGGCTACACCTTC.

This chain connects TRBV9 to TRBJ1-1, with 10 positions matching TRBD1. The ends lost 4 bases at V and 1 base at J; junction bases unmatched: 13. Germline V gives CDR1 SGDLS, CDR2 YYNGEE. This CDR3 is built from 18 residues. The CDR3, as DNA: TGTGCCAGCAGCTCATCCCCGGGACAGGGGCTTCCGAACACTGAAGCTTTCTTT. Protein: CASSSSPGQGLPNTEAFF.

The gene calls are TRBV6-5 and TRBJ2-7; tentative D call: TRBD1 (6 bases). The V gene's germline CDR1 is MNHEY and CDR2 SVGAGI. The CDR3 runs 14 residues. V lost 0 bases and J 3 bases, leaving 9 bases between the germline ends. The CDR3 sequence is CASSYSGQYYEQYF. CDR3 DNA sequence: TGTGCCAGCAGTTACTCAGGACAGTACTACGAGCAGTACTTC.

The chain's CDR3 is CASSQDIRDRGRNTEAFF. The CDR3 DNA sequence: TGTGCCAGCAGCCAGGACATCCGGGACAGGGGGCGGAACACTGAAGCTTTCTTT. This chain links TRBV3-1 (or the pseudogene TRBV3-2) with TRBJ1-1; the match to TRBD1 covers 12 bases. Germline assignment: CDR1 LGHDT and CDR2 YNNKEL (reference sequence). V lost 3 bases, J lost 1 base, and 9 bases stayed unmatched. The CDR3 runs to 18 residues.

The chain employs TRBV20-1 and TRBJ2-7; D is possibly TRBD1 (6 bases). Per the germline V gene, CDR1 is DFQATT and CDR2 is SNEGSKA (reference sequence). Trimming shortened V by 6 bases and J by 10 bases, and 16 bases separated the two germline ends. The CDR3 spans 11 residues. CDR3 in amino acids: CSANRVSEQYF. The CDR3 DNA reads as TGCAGTGCAAACAGGGTTAGTGAACAGTACTTC.

The chain employs TRBV3-1 (or the pseudogene TRBV3-2) and TRBJ1-4; no firm D call. The length of the CDR3 is 15 residues. Germline CDR1 reads LGHDT; CDR2 reads YNNKEL (reference sequence). Trimming pared 2 bases from V and 3 bases from J, leaving 10 bases between. The CDR3: CASSQRVLSNEKLFF. The CDR3, as DNA: TGTGCCAGCAGCCAACGGGTCCTATCTAATGAAAAACTGTTTTTT.

The chain is built from TRBV5-1 and TRBJ2-5, with 9 bases identical to TRBD1. From germline, CDR1 is SGHRS and CDR2 YFSETQ. The CDR3 spans 16 residues. The V and J ends lost 3 bases and 2 bases, in that order; junction bases with no gene match: 8. Here the CDR3 DNA reads TGCGCCAGCAGCTCCACGGGACAGGGTCTTCAAGAGACCCAGTACTTC. Translating it yields CASSSTGQGLQETQYF.

The rearrangement uses TRBV10-3 and TRBJ2-7; 10 bases line up with TRBD1. The CDR3 totals 14 residues. V shed 7 bases, J shed 3 bases, and the junction held 6 bases outside the gene matches. Germline CDR1 and CDR2: ENHRY and SYGVKD. CDR3 amino acids: CAINRTGGNYEQYF. The CDR3 DNA follows: TGTGCCATCAACCGGACAGGGGGAAACTACGAGCAGTACTTC.

The chain carries TRBV27 and TRBJ1-6; D is perhaps TRBD1 (6 bases). V dropped 5 bases and J dropped 9 bases, with 17 bases sitting between them. CDR1 MNHEY and CDR2 SMNVEV come from the germline V gene (reference sequence). This CDR3 contains 15 residues. CDR3 DNA: TGTGCCAGCAGTGCCCTAACAGGGATCCGTTCACCCCTCCACTTT. As protein: CASSALTGIRSPLHF.

The rearrangement uses TRBV30 and TRBJ2-3; 7 bases are shared with TRBD2. J gave up 1 base and V 1 base, and 5 bases lay outside the gene matches. Germline V gene lookup returns CDR1 GTSNPN and CDR2 SVGIG (reference sequence). The CDR3 runs to 15 residues. CDR3 sequence reads: CAWSAKLAGTDTQYF. The CDR3 nucleotides are TGTGCCTGGAGTGCCAAGCTAGCGGGCACAGATACGCAGTATTTT.

The V call is TRBV5-4, the J call TRBJ2-3; 9 bases match TRBD2. The CDR3 extends over 15 amino acids. After removal of 4 bases from V and 4 bases from J, the junction contained 7 bases not matched to a gene. CDR1 is SGHNT and CDR2 is YYREEE in the germline V gene (reference sequence). CDR3: CASSPPSGVADTQYF. Here the CDR3 DNA reads TGTGCCAGCAGCCCACCTAGCGGGGTTGCAGATACGCAGTATTTT.

This chain links TRBV5-6 with TRBJ1-2; possible D gene TRBD1, 5 bases. The CDR3 runs 11 residues. Germline CDR1 is SGHDT and CDR2 is YYEEEE. V lost 3 bases and J lost 14, with 14 bases in between. CDR3 nucleotide sequence: TGTGCCAGCAGCTGGGGTACAGGAGTTACCTTC. The encoded protein is CASSWGTGVTF.

This clone was seen only a few times. The gene calls are TRBV7-3 and TRBJ1-6; D call uncertain. The CDR3 contains 14 residues. Trimming took off 6 bases at V and 7 bases at J, with 13 bases between the two ends. Germline V lookup: CDR1 SGHTA, CDR2 FQGTGA. The CDR3 loop is CASSAGKVNSPLHF. CDR3 DNA sequence: TGTGCCAGCAGTGCCGGGAAAGTAAATTCACCCCTCCACTTT.

The genes are TRBV19 and TRBJ2-3, with D tentatively TRBD1 (5 bases). The CDR3 spans 15 residues. Germline V gives CDR1 LNHDA, CDR2 SQIVND (reference sequence). Trimming removed 7 bases from V and 1 base from J, with 15 bases in between. The CDR3: CASTAPGRGTDTQYF. The CDR3 DNA sequence: TGTGCCAGTACTGCCCCCGGCAGGGGCACAGATACGCAGTATTTT.

This clone was recorded a few times. The chain carries TRBV9 and TRBJ1-1, with D tentatively TRBD1 (6 bases). The CDR3 runs 15 residues. V lost 4 bases and J lost 1, with 14 bases in between. Germline V gives CDR1 SGDLS, CDR2 YYNGEE. The CDR3 bases are TGTGCCAGCAGCCCCCGTAGAGGGGGGAACACTGAAGCTTTCTTT. Translating it yields CASSPRRGGNTEAFF.

The rearrangement links TRBV14 to TRBJ1-2; possibly TRBD1 for D (6 bases). Trimming cost V 0 bases and J 7 bases, with 9 bases left between them. Germline V gene sequence: CDR1 SGHDN, CDR2 FVKESK. The CDR3 runs 13 residues. The CDR3 coding sequence is TGTGCCAGCAGCCAAGAACAGGGCGGTGGCTACACCTTC. It specifies CASSQEQGGGYTF.

V is TRBV11-3 and J is TRBJ2-5; unclear D gene. The germline gives CDR1 SGHNT, CDR2 YENEEA. The CDR3 runs to 15 residues. V was trimmed by 1 base and J by 2 bases, leaving 11 bases between them. CDR3 sequence reads: CASSLGSSEQETQYF. The CDR3 bases are TGTGCCAGCAGCTTAGGGTCGTCAGAACAAGAGACCCAGTACTTC.

This sequence joins TRBV2 and TRBJ1-5; TRBD1 matches at 9 bases. Germline trimming cut 2 bases from V and 4 bases from J; bases unmatched to any gene: 6. The CDR3 extends over 16 amino acids. CDR1 and CDR2 from the germline V gene are SNHLY and FYNNEI. CDR3 loop: CASSESRDRVNQPQHF. As DNA, the CDR3 is TGTGCCAGCAGTGAAAGTCGGGACAGGGTGAATCAGCCCCAGCATTTT.

The J gene is TRBJ2-2, the V gene TRBV27, with 8 bases aligning to TRBD1. The ends lost 6 bases at V and 0 bases at J; junction bases unmatched: 6. The CDR3 contains 16 residues. The germline V gene has CDR1 MNHEY and CDR2 SMNVEV (reference sequence). The CDR3 spells CASRLQGQANTGELFF. The CDR3, as DNA: TGTGCCAGCAGGCTACAGGGACAGGCGAACACCGGGGAGCTGTTTTTT.

Comment on this clone: The sample has other DNA sequences that encode this CDR3 too. This rearrangement joins TRBV6-5 to TRBJ1-2; TRBD1 matches 8 bases. Germline V gene data show CDR1 as MNHEY and CDR2 as SVGAGI. V shed 6 bases and J 6 bases; nucleotides not matched to a gene: 12. CDR3 length: 15 residues. The CDR3 DNA reads TGTGCCAGCAGGGACAGGGTCCAGTCTCTAGATGGCTACACCTTC. It translates to CASRDRVQSLDGYTF.

This clone was seen just once. The chain has TRBV25-1 and TRBJ2-1, with 9 bases aligning to TRBD2. The CDR3 consists of 18 residues. Germline-derived CDR1 and CDR2 are MGHDK and SYGVNS. V shed 1 base and J 5 bases; nucleotides not matched to a gene: 12. CDR3 in DNA: TGTGCCAGCAGTGAATTGTGGCCCAGCGGGGGGCCCCACAATGAGCAGTTCTTC. Translating it yields CASSELWPSGGPHNEQFF.

The chain recombines TRBV21-1 with TRBJ2-7; the D call TRBD2 from the table was never checked on the DNA. TRBV21-1 is marked as a pseudogene. The CDR3 extends over 16 amino acids. The chain's CDR3 is CASSFRGTSGSYEQYF. The CDR3 DNA reads as TGTGCCAGCAGCTTCCGTGGGACTAGCGGGTCGTACGAGCAGTACTTC.

This chain connects TRBV4-1 to TRBJ2-2; tentative D call: TRBD1 (5 bases). V lost 1 base, J lost 3 bases, and 9 bases lay in between. The germline V gene has CDR1 MGHRA and CDR2 YSYEKL. The CDR3 length is 15 residues. The CDR3 reads CASSQGSTDTGELFF. The CDR3 DNA follows: TGCGCCAGCAGCCAAGGCTCGACAGACACCGGGGAGCTGTTTTTT.